These 22 T cell receptor beta chains were sequenced from one sample in a study of cytomegalovirus exposure and HLA in healthy donors. 60 Vbeta and 13 Jbeta primers were used in PCR. TCRdb's table, derived via immunoSEQ multiplex PCR, lists solely in-frame clones and lacks some. The table shows some 87,000 clones, with 62% occurring only once. The sample taken for sequencing was PBMCs. The source of these receptors is a woman between 25 and 40 years old in good health and CMV-seropositive.

This chain uses TRBV6-6 with TRBJ1-2; the match to TRBD1 covers 9 bases. This CDR3 is built from 15 residues. Germline V gene lookup returns CDR1 MNHNY and CDR2 SVGAGI (reference sequence). V shed 4 bases and J 0 bases; nucleotides not matched to a gene: 3. The CDR3 coding sequence is TGTGCCAGCAGTTTGGACAGGGGCCCTAACTATGGCTACACCTTC. Its protein product is CASSLDRGPNYGYTF.

V gene TRBV7-8 combines with J gene TRBJ2-7; 12 bases match TRBD2. With V trimmed by 4 bases and J by 4 bases, 5 bases remained unmatched. The CDR3 is 15 residues long. Germline CDR1 is SGHVS and CDR2 is FQNEAQ. The CDR3 DNA reads TGTGCCAGCAGCTGGCGGACTAGCGGGGAATACGAGCAGTACTTC. Residues: CASSWRTSGEYEQYF.

The CDR3 loop is CASSFPQAGEAFF. CDR3 bases: TGTGCCAGCAGCTTCCCCCAGGCGGGGGAAGCTTTCTTT. The chain recombines TRBV13 with TRBJ1-1, with D hard to call. The CDR3 covers 13 residues. V dropped 3 bases and J dropped 8 bases, with 13 bases sitting between them. The germline V gene has CDR1 PRHDT and CDR2 FYEKMQ (reference sequence).

This clone was found a few times. As DNA, the CDR3 is TGTGCCAGCAGCTTAGGGGCAGGAGGCTACGAGCAGTACTTC. It translates to CASSLGAGGYEQYF. V usage is TRBV7-6 and J usage is TRBJ2-7; a possible D gene is TRBD2 (5 bases). The germline V gene encodes CDR1 SGHVS and CDR2 FNYEAQ. V was shortened by 1 base and J by 3 bases, with 10 bases between the two germline ends. The CDR3 loop spans 14 amino acids.

This clone was counted a few times. J is TRBJ2-2 and V is TRBV29-1; TRBD1 aligns across 9 bases. The CDR3 runs to 17 residues. Germline CDR1 reads SQVTM; CDR2 reads ANQGSEA. J was trimmed by 5 bases and V by 3 bases; bases with no gene match: 13. The CDR3 bases are TGCAGCGTTGATGCGGCCTGGTCGGACAGGGGTACCGGGGAGCTGTTTTTT. Its translation: CSVDAAWSDRGTGELFF.

V usage is TRBV27 and J usage is TRBJ2-7; 12 positions agree with TRBD1. This CDR3 comprises 17 residues. V lost 3 bases to trimming and J lost 7 bases; unmatched junction nucleotides: 13. Germline CDR1 reads MNHEY; CDR2 reads SMNVEV (reference sequence). The CDR3 DNA is TGTGCCAGCAGTTTCTACTACCCGGGACAGGGGGCGCGGGAGCAGTACTTC. Translation gives CASSFYYPGQGAREQYF.

The chain links TRBV7-9 to TRBJ1-2; 8 bases align to TRBD1. The CDR3 has 13 residues. Germline values: CDR1 SEHNR, CDR2 FQNEAQ (reference sequence). V was clipped by 5 bases and J by 3 bases; unmatched bases: 2. Here the CDR3 reads CASSQDRDYGYTF. Written as DNA, the CDR3 is TGTGCCAGCAGCCAGGACAGGGACTATGGCTACACCTTC.

The chain links TRBV6-5 to TRBJ2-2, with D possibly TRBD1 on 8 matching bases. The CDR3 contains 15 residues. V was clipped by 5 bases and J by 7 bases, with 17 bases between them. From germline, CDR1 is MNHEY and CDR2 SVGAGI. CDR3 region: CASSHRGGGSGELFF. CDR3 nucleotides: TGTGCCAGCAGTCACAGGGGGGGCGGAAGCGGGGAGCTGTTTTTT.

V usage is TRBV5-5 and J usage is TRBJ2-2; D perhaps matches TRBD1 (5 bases). The germline V gene has CDR1 SGHKS and CDR2 YYEKEE (reference sequence). The CDR3 is 15 residues long. With 0 bases removed from V and 5 bases from J, the gap between germline ends came to 11 bases. The CDR3 sequence is CASSLGQGNTGELFF. For the CDR3, the DNA is TGTGCCAGCAGCTTGGGGCAGGGCAATACCGGGGAGCTGTTTTTT.

The chain recombines TRBV19 with TRBJ2-7; possibly TRBD1 for D (6 bases). The CDR3 covers 15 residues. Germline CDR1 reads LNHDA; CDR2 reads SQIVND (reference sequence). V was shortened by 9 bases and J by 0 bases, with 18 bases between the two germline ends. The CDR3 sequence is CASRHGTTGSYEQYF. The CDR3 DNA reads as TGTGCCAGCCGACACGGGACAACTGGCTCCTACGAGCAGTACTTC.

This rearrangement joins TRBV19 to TRBJ2-1; TRBD1 aligns across 8 bases. The germline V gene has CDR1 LNHDA and CDR2 SQIVND (reference sequence). The trim removed 3 bases at V and 7 bases at J, leaving 8 bases unmatched. This CDR3 contains 15 residues. CDR3 region: CASSILPQGANEQFF. The CDR3 coding sequence is TGTGCCAGTAGTATTCTTCCGCAGGGGGCGAATGAGCAGTTCTTC.

About this clone itself: Relative to the germline gene, one junction end is altered; a read error may explain this. The rearrangement joins TRBV19 to TRBJ1-2, with 9 bases matching TRBD1. The CDR3 covers 14 residues. The germline gives CDR1 LNHDA, CDR2 SQIVND (reference sequence). As DNA, the CDR3 is TGTGCCAGTAGTATAGAGGGACAGGGCTATGGCTACCCCTTC. This gives the protein CASSIEGQGYGYPF. The variable domain in full, with the rest retrieved from reference TRBV19 and TRBJ1-2, is DGGITQSPKYLFRKEGQNVTLSCEQNLNHDAMYWYRQDPGQGLRLIYYSQIVNDFQKGDIAEGYSVSREKKESFPLTVTSAQKNPTAFYLCASSIEGQGYGYPFGSGTRLTVV.

This clone is medium-sized (0.01 to 0.1%) by share. The chain recombines TRBV2 with TRBJ2-1; TRBD2 is a possible D gene (6 bases). Germline assignment: CDR1 SNHLY and CDR2 FYNNEI. This CDR3 is 15 amino acids long. Trimming took off 6 bases at V and 0 bases at J, with 12 bases between the two ends. CDR3 nucleotide sequence: TGTGCCAGCAGCGAGGGACTTAACTCCTACAATGAGCAGTTCTTC. It codes for CASSEGLNSYNEQFF.

The rearrangement joins TRBV7-8 to TRBJ2-1; D is uncertain. CDR3 length: 13 amino acids. In germline, CDR1 is SGHVS, CDR2 FQNEAQ. V was cut by 0 bases and J by 9 bases, with 9 bases left in between. CDR3 sequence: CASSLAVSAEQFF. For the CDR3, the DNA is TGTGCCAGCAGCTTAGCGGTCAGTGCTGAGCAGTTCTTC.

The chain links TRBV9 to TRBJ2-1; 7 bases line up with TRBD2. The CDR3 is 13 residues long. Per germline, CDR1 SGDLS and CDR2 YYNGEE. J was trimmed by 7 bases and V by 4 bases; bases with no gene match: 5. The CDR3 here is CASSPRGGNEQFF. CDR3 nucleotides: TGTGCCAGCAGCCCGAGGGGAGGGAATGAGCAGTTCTTC.

This chain uses TRBV4-2 with TRBJ1-5; tentatively, D is TRBD1 (5 bases). Germline V gene data show CDR1 as LGHNA and CDR2 as YNFKEQ. The CDR3 length is 18 residues. Trimming left V 0 bases short and J 7 bases short, with 22 bases between. The CDR3 reads CASSQEGADSASSQPQHF. Written as DNA, the CDR3 is TGTGCCAGCAGCCAAGAAGGGGCTGACAGCGCTTCCTCCCAGCCCCAGCATTTT.

This clone was seen a handful of times. The chain employs TRBV5-1 and TRBJ2-7; tentatively, D is TRBD1 (5 bases). The CDR3 length is 15 residues. V lost 0 bases, J lost 0 bases, and 10 bases lay in between. Germline V gene lookup returns CDR1 SGHRS and CDR2 YFSETQ. The CDR3 DNA follows: TGCGCCAGCAGCTTGGTACCTGGGGCCTCCTACGAGCAGTACTTC. As protein: CASSLVPGASYEQYF.

The V call is TRBV6-4, the J call TRBJ2-7, with 10 bases fitting TRBD2. The CDR3 covers 13 residues. CDR1 and CDR2 from the germline V gene are MRHNA and SNTAGT. V lost 0 bases, J lost 12 bases, and 5 bases stayed unmatched. As DNA, the CDR3 is TGTGCCAGCAGTGACTCCGCTAGCGGGGGACTGTACTTC. Translating gives CASSDSASGGLYF.

The chain uses TRBV4-2 and TRBJ2-5; tentatively, D is TRBD2 (6 bases). The J call is uncertain, as TRBJ2-7 better fits the DNA end. Germline assignment: CDR1 LGHNA and CDR2 YNFKEQ. This CDR3 contains 13 residues. CDR3 bases: TGTGCCAGCAGCCTGCCTGGGGGGTCCGAGCAGTACTTC. Translating it yields CASSLPGGSEQYF.

This chain joins TRBV19 and TRBJ2-1; the D gene is possibly TRBD2 (6 bases). Germline V gene lookup returns CDR1 LNHDA and CDR2 SQIVND (reference sequence). Trimming cost V 3 bases and J 9 bases, with 9 bases left between them. The CDR3 has 12 residues. This CDR3 reads CASSIGGREQFF. CDR3 sequence (DNA): TGTGCCAGTAGTATCGGAGGGCGTGAGCAGTTCTTC.

This rearrangement joins TRBV30 to TRBJ2-7; D perhaps matches TRBD1 (5 bases). With 3 bases removed from V and 2 bases from J, the gap between germline ends came to 11 bases. The CDR3 length is 13 residues. Per the germline V gene, CDR1 is GTSNPN and CDR2 is SVGIG (reference sequence). The CDR3 loop is CAWSRQPAYEQYF. The CDR3 nucleotides are TGTGCCTGGAGCCGACAGCCGGCCTACGAGCAGTACTTC.

This clone was seen just once. The rearrangement joins TRBV5-1 to TRBJ1-5; the D gene is possibly TRBD1 (5 bases). Trimming took off 2 bases at V and 3 bases at J, with 12 bases between the two ends. The length of the CDR3 is 15 residues. Germline V gene sequence: CDR1 SGHRS, CDR2 YFSETQ. In nucleotides, the CDR3 is TGCGCCAGCAGCTTAGGGCAGGGTAACAATCAGCCCCAGCATTTT. Protein product: CASSLGQGNNQPQHF.